The following is a T cell receptor (beta chain) sequence with its context. This sample stems from a study of blood T cell repertoires in COVID-19. Overall study: From the United States, Italy and Spain came samples of acute and convalescent COVID-19. In each case, the material was cDNA or gDNA derived from T cells, B-cell-depleted T cells, or PBMCs.

V trimming: 1 base; J trimming: 2 bases; junction bases outside the gene matches: 3. This CDR3 has 16 amino acids. Germline V gene data show CDR1 as SGHTA and CDR2 as FQGNSA. Under the authors' procedure: The authors estimated nucleated cell counts from reference gene primer amplification. Libraries were prepared by immunoSEQ multiplex PCR; TCRdb keeps only in-frame clonotypes and omits some of them. Clonal size and the V and J genes are those of that table, whereas D and trimming came from the DNA. The sample yields 90,000 to 120,000 clones, roughly 83% seen once. This sequence was found in a human donor in a cohort sampled during active COVID-19. The sequencing input was peripheral blood. The chain employs TRBV7-2 and TRBJ2-3; 10 bases line up with TRBD2. In DNA, the CDR3 is TGTGCCAGCAGCTTAGATGGACTAGCGGTCACAGATACGCAGTATTTT. Its protein product is CASSLDGLAVTDTQYF.